This TCR beta chain is drawn from a study of CD8 T cells in Susac syndrome. Roughly 0.5 to 1 ug RNA was reverse transcribed with random hexamers. Amplification of TCR beta CDR3 spanned 54 Vbeta and 13 Jbeta via immunoSEQ multiplex PCR. From the immunoSEQ multiplex PCR reads, TCRdb called clonotypes with MiXCR, one entry per CDR3 protein. This repertoire shows under 550,000 distinct CDR3 sequences, about 85% found once; its top ten account for about 0.12%. Sequencing of TCR beta was performed on blood CD8+ and CD4+ T cells. Negative magnetic isolation gave CD8+ and CD4+ cells; FACS enriched CD8+ TEMRA. With 8 bases clipped from V and 9 bases from J, the junction kept 20 bases outside the gene matches. The CDR3 covers 16 residues. The germline V gene has CDR1 MDHEN and CDR2 SYDVKM.

The specimen was CD8+ T cells from PBMCs. This TCR was sampled from a human donor with multiple sclerosis. The chain couples TRBV28 to TRBJ2-3; 7 nucleotides agree with TRBD1. The CDR3 here is CASGKGTAIKGETQYF. The CDR3 DNA reads as TGTGCCAGCGGGAAAGGGACAGCCATTAAAGGGGAGACGCAGTATTTT.